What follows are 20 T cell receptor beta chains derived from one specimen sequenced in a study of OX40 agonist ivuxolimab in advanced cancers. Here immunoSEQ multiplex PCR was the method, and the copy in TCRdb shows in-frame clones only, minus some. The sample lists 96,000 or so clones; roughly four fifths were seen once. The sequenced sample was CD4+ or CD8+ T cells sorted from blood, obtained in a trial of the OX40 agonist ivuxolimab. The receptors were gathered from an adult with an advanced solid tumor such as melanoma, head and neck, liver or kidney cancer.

The CDR3 sequence is CASSLASGVQETQYF. DNA for the CDR3: TGCGCCAGCAGCTTGGCCAGCGGGGTACAAGAGACCCAGTACTTC. The chain joins TRBV5-1 to TRBJ2-5; 7 bases align to TRBD2. V lost 0 bases and J lost 2; bases outside the gene matches: 4. The CDR3 is 15 amino acids. Germline CDR1 reads SGHRS; CDR2 reads YFSETQ.

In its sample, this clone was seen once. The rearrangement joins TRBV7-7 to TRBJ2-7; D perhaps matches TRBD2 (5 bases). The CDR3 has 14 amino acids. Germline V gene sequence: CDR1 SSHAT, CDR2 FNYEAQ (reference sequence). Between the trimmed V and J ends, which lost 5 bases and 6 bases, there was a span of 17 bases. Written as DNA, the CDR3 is TGTGCCAGCAGCCCATCCATGGGAGACGGCGAGCAGTACTTC. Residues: CASSPSMGDGEQYF. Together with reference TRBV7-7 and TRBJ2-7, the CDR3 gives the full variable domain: GAGVSQSPRYKVTKRGQDVTLRCDPISSHATLYWYQQALGQGPEFLTYFNYEAQPDKSGLPSDRFSAERPEGSISTLTIQRTEQRDSAMYRCASSPSMGDGEQYFGPGTRLTVT.

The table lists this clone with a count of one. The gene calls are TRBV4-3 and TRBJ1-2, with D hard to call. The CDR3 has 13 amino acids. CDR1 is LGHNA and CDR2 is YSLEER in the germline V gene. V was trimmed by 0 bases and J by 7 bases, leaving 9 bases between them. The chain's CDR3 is CASSQDEAGGYTF. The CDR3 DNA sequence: TGCGCCAGCAGCCAAGATGAGGCCGGTGGCTACACCTTC.

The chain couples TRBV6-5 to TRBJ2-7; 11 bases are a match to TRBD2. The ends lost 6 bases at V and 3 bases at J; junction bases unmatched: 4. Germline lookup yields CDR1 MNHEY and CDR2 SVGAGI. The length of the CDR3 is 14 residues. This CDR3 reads CASRGTSGNYEQYF. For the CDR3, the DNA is TGTGCCAGCAGAGGGACTAGCGGCAACTACGAGCAGTACTTC.

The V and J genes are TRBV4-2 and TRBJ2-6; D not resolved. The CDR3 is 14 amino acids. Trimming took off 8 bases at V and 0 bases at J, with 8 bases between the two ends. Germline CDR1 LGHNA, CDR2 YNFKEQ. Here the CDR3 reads CASAGNSGANVLTF. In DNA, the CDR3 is TGTGCCAGCGCTGGCAACTCTGGGGCCAACGTCCTGACTTTC.

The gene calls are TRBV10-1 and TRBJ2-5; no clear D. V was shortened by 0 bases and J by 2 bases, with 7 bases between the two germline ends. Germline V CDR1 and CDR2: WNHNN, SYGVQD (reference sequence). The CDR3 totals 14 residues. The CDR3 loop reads CASSESSRQETQYF. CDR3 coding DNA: TGCGCCAGCAGTGAGTCTAGCCGGCAAGAGACCCAGTACTTC.

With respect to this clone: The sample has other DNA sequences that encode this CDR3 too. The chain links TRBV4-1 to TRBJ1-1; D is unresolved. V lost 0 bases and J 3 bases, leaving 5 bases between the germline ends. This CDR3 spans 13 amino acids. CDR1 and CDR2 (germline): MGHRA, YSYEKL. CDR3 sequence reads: CASSQDRDTEAFF. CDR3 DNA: TGCGCCAGCAGCCAAGATCGGGACACTGAAGCTTTCTTT.

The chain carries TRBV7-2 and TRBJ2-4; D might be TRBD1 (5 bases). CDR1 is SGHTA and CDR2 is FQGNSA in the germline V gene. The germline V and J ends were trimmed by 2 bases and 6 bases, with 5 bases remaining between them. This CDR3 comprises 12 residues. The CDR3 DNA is TGTGCCAGCAGCTTACAGGGAAACATTCAGTACTTC. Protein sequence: CASSLQGNIQYF.

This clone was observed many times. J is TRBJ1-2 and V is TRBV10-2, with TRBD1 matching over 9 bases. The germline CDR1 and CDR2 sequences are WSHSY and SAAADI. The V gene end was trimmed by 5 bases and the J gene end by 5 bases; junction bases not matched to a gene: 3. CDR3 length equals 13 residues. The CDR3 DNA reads TGCGCCAGCAGTAGGACAGGGGCATATGGCTACACCTTC. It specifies CASSRTGAYGYTF.

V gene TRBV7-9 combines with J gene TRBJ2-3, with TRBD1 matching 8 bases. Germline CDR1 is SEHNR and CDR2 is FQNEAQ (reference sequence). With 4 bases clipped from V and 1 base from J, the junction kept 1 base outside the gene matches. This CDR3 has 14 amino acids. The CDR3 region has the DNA TGTGCCAGCAGCTCGGGACAGGGCACAGATACGCAGTATTTT. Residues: CASSSGQGTDTQYF.

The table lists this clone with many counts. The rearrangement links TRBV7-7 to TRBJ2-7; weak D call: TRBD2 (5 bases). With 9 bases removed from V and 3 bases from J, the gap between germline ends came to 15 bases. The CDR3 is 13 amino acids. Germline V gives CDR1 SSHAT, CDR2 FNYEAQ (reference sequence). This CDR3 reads CARMSGENYEQYF. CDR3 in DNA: TGTGCCAGAATGAGCGGAGAGAACTACGAGCAGTACTTC. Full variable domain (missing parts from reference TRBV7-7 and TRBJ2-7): GAGVSQSPRYKVTKRGQDVTLRCDPISSHATLYWYQQALGQGPEFLTYFNYEAQPDKSGLPSDRFSAERPEGSISTLTIQRTEQRDSAMYRCARMSGENYEQYFGPGTRLTVT.

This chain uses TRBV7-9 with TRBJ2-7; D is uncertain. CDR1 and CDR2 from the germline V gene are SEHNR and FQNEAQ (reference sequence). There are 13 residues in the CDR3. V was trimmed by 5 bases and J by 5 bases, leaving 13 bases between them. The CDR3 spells CASSPQSTDEQYF. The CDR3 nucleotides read TGTGCCAGCAGCCCCCAGTCAACGGACGAGCAGTACTTC.

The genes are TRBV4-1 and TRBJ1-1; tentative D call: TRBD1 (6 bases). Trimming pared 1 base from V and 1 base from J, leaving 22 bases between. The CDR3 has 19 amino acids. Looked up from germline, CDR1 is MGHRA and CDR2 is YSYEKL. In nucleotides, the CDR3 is TGCGCCAGCAGCCAAGTCCTCTTTGGGGGGCGCGGGGGGAACACTGAAGCTTTCTTT. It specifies CASSQVLFGGRGGNTEAFF.

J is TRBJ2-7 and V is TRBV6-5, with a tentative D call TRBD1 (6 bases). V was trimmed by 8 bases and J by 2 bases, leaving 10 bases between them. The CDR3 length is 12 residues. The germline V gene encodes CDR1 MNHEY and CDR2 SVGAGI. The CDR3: CASQGQTYEQYF. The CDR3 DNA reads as TGTGCCAGCCAGGGGCAAACCTACGAGCAGTACTTC.

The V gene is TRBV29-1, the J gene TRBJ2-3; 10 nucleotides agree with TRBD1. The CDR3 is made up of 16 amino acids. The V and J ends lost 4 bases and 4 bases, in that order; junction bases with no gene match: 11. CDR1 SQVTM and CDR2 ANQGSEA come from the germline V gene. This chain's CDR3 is CSVVRSGTGVPDTQYF. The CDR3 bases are TGCAGCGTTGTCCGCTCCGGGACAGGGGTGCCAGATACGCAGTATTTT.

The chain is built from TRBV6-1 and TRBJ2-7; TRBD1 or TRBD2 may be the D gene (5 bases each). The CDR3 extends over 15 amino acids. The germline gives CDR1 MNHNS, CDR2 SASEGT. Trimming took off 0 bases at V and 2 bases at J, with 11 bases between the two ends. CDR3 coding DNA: TGTGCCAGCAGTGAAGCATGGGGGAAGGCCTACGAGCAGTACTTC. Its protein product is CASSEAWGKAYEQYF.

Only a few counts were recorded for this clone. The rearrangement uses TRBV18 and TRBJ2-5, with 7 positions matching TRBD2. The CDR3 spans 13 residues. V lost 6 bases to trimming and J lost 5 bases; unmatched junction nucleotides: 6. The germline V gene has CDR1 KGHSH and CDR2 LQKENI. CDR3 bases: TGTGCCAGCTCGGCTAGCGGCAAGGAGACCCAGTACTTC. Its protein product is CASSASGKETQYF. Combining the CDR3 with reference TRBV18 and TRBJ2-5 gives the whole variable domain NAGVMQNPRHLVRRRGQEARLRCSPMKGHSHVYWYRQLPEEGLKFMVYLQKENIIDESGMPKERFSAEFPKEGPSILRIQQVVRGDSAAYFCASSASGKETQYFGPGTRLLVL.

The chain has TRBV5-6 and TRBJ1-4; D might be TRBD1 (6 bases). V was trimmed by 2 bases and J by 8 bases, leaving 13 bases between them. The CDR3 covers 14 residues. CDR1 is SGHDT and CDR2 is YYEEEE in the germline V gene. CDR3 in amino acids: CASSLMTGGEKLFF. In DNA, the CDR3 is TGTGCCAGCAGCTTAATGACAGGTGGAGAAAAACTGTTTTTT.

The CDR3: CASSEESGPYEQYF. The CDR3 region has the DNA TGCGCCAGCAGTGAGGAGTCAGGCCCCTACGAGCAGTACTTC. The chain combines TRBV10-1 with TRBJ2-7; D is unclear. The CDR3 is 14 residues long. Germline V lookup: CDR1 WNHNN, CDR2 SYGVQD (reference sequence). The germline V and J ends were trimmed by 2 bases and 2 bases, with 10 bases remaining between them.

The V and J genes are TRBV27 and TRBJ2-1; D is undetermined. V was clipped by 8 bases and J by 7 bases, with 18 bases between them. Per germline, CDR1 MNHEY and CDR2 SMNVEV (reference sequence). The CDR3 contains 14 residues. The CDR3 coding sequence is TGTGCCAGCCGCATTATCCCCCTCGGGAATGAGCAGTTCTTC. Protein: CASRIIPLGNEQFF.